The source of this TCR beta chain is a study of shared clonotypes between healthy human individuals. On the study more broadly: Serving as donors were a couple of women and three men, whose ages spanned 18 to 49. Overall study results and limits: The generation probabilities recorded for non-shared clonotypes fell below those of clonotypes shared by all four donors. In a handful of donors, around 5% of naive CD4 clonotypes appeared in common. Naive subsets generally exceeded memory subsets in estimated richness.

This CDR3 is 14 amino acids long. The V end was cut by 0 bases, the J end by 5 bases, with 8 bases between. Germline lookup yields CDR1 SGDLS and CDR2 YYNGEE. A remark on this clone: Its specificity is unknown. A read error is possible here, since a much larger clone lies one base away. Distinct nucleotide sequences in the sample also encode this CDR3.

This table comes from immunoSEQ multiplex PCR, and its TCRdb copy is limited to in-frame clones, with some not included. The sample yields about 110,000 clones, about 71% seen once. The TCR originated in a young woman in good health. The chain uses TRBV9 and TRBJ2-2; no clear D. Sequenced: memory CD8+ T cells sorted from blood. The subset denotes: CD45RO+ cells pooled with CCR7-negative TemRA cells. This chain's CDR3 is CASSVAWGTGELFF. Written as DNA, the CDR3 is TGTGCCAGCAGCGTAGCGTGGGGAACCGGGGAGCTGTTTTTT.